The 25 T cell receptor beta chains given below trace back to one sample, sequenced in a study of T cells in Graves' hyperthyroidism and ophthalmopathy (dated by TCRdb to between 2018 and 2021). The protocol used for the library was multiplex PCR. Sequenced using an Illumina HiSeq 2000. The TCR beta CDR3 regions were amplified from RNA transcripts. The first round of RT-PCR for the TCR CDR3 was performed with the HTBI primer set and the Qiagen OneStep RT-PCR kit. TCRdb handled the public reads itself, with Q25 trimming in fastp and clone calling in MiXCR, and kept productive beta chains. Every distinct CDR3 protein forms one entry, paired with its most common genes and DNA. The sample has roughly 380,000 distinct CDR3 sequences on record, 12% to 15% of them singletons. About 5% of the sample belongs to the ten largest clones. The sequencing sample was made of blood. These receptors all stem from a woman aged 18-30 years with Graves' hyperthyroidism.

This clonotype was seen a few times. This chain joins TRBV20-1 and TRBJ1-5; D not certain. This CDR3 is built from 13 residues. Per germline, CDR1 DFQATT and CDR2 SNEGSKA (reference sequence). V was clipped by 1 base and J by 6 bases, with 10 bases between them. The CDR3 DNA reads as TGCAGTGCTAGAGCGTCGGGTAGTCAGCCCCAGCATTTT. This codes for CSARASGSQPQHF.

This clonotype showed up many times. This chain uses TRBV28 with TRBJ2-1, with TRBD2 as a possible D gene (7 bases). The CDR3 extends over 16 amino acids. Germline CDR1 and CDR2: MDHEN and SYDVKM. V was shortened by 2 bases and J by 9 bases, with 20 bases between the two germline ends. The CDR3 loop is CASSLSGGGAIGEQFF. For the CDR3, the DNA is TGTGCCAGCAGTTTAAGTGGGGGGGGCGCGATTGGTGAGCAGTTCTTC.

In this sample, this clonotype turned up many times. This chain connects TRBV6-1 to TRBJ1-2, with 9 bases matching TRBD1. Germline V gene sequence: CDR1 MNHNS, CDR2 SASEGT. Germline trimming cut 5 bases from V and 8 bases from J; bases unmatched to any gene: 15. The CDR3 sequence is 16 residues long. DNA for the CDR3: TGTGCCAGCAGTCTCGGGACAGGGAGTACTGCGGGGGGCTACACCTTC. It specifies CASSLGTGSTAGGYTF.

This chain joins TRBV12-3 or TRBV12-4 and TRBJ1-1; 9 bases agree with TRBD1. The V gene end was trimmed by 2 bases and the J gene end by 6 bases; junction bases not matched to a gene: 10. The CDR3 is 16 residues long. For the CDR3, the DNA is TGTGCCAGCAGTTTATCCTTCAGGACAGGGGTGGCTGAAGCTTTCTTT. This gives the protein CASSLSFRTGVAEAFF.

In this sample, this clonotype turned up a few times. The V call is TRBV12-5, the J call TRBJ2-7; D remains ambiguous. This CDR3 has 15 residues. V was shortened by 0 bases and J by 2 bases, with 11 bases between the two germline ends. The germline V gene has CDR1 LGHNT and CDR2 FRNRAP. The CDR3 region has the DNA TGTGCTAGTGGTTTGGTAAGCCTAACCCCCTACGAGCAGTACTTC. Protein product: CASGLVSLTPYEQYF.

In this sample, this clonotype turned up many times. The V call is TRBV29-1, the J call TRBJ2-7, with TRBD1 identical over 8 bases. Germline-derived CDR1 and CDR2 are SQVTM and ANQGSEA. The CDR3 runs to 14 residues. The V segment lost 2 bases and the J segment 1 base; nucleotides outside the gene matches: 4. The CDR3 DNA reads TGCAGCGTTGAACCAGGACAGGGTTCCTACGAGCAGTACTTC. Translated, it gives CSVEPGQGSYEQYF.

Comments on this clonotype: Because the CDR3 is missing its conserved closing phenylalanine or tryptophan, this is likely a read error. The rearrangement joins TRBV13 to TRBJ2-5; D gene ambiguous. CDR3 size: 15 residues. Germline loops: CDR1 PRHDT, CDR2 FYEKMQ (reference sequence). The germline V and J ends were trimmed by 4 bases and 4 bases, with 16 bases remaining between them. CDR3 DNA sequence: TGTGCCAGCAGCTATAGTGTTGGGTTGGCAGAGACCCAGTACCTC. Its translation: CASSYSVGLAETQYL.

This clonotype showed up many times. The CDR3 region has the DNA TGCAGTGCTCCGGACAGGGGTATAGGGGCCCAGTACTTC. Residues: CSAPDRGIGAQYF. The chain links TRBV20-1 to TRBJ2-5; 9 nucleotides agree with TRBD1. The CDR3 spans 13 residues. J gave up 9 bases and V 5 bases, and 10 bases lay outside the gene matches. Looked up from germline, CDR1 is DFQATT and CDR2 is SNEGSKA (reference sequence).

The rearrangement joins TRBV19 to TRBJ2-3; 7 nucleotides align to TRBD2. The trim removed 3 bases at V and 6 bases at J, leaving 6 bases unmatched. CDR3 size: 14 residues. Looked up from germline, CDR1 is LNHDA and CDR2 is SQIVND (reference sequence). CDR3 loop: CASSIGGSGDTQYF. Here the CDR3 DNA reads TGTGCCAGTAGTATTGGCGGGAGCGGCGATACGCAGTATTTT.

The table lists this clonotype with many counts. The chain uses TRBV30 and TRBJ2-5, with TRBD2 matching over 7 bases. Germline CDR1 is GTSNPN and CDR2 is SVGIG (reference sequence). The J segment lost 1 base and the V segment lost 3 bases, leaving 2 bases of the junction unmatched. This CDR3 spans 13 amino acids. CDR3 sequence reads: CAWSPGGQETQYF. For the CDR3, the DNA is TGTGCCTGGAGCCCGGGGGGCCAAGAGACCCAGTACTTC. Drawing the rest from reference TRBV30 and TRBJ2-5, the complete variable domain is SQTIHQWPATLVQPVGSPLSLECTVEGTSNPNLYWYRQAAGRGLQLLFYSVGIGQISSEVPQNLSASRPQDRQFILSSKKLLLSDSGFYLCAWSPGGQETQYFGPGTRLLVL.

This clonotype was detected many times. The chain recombines TRBV5-1 with TRBJ2-7; unclear D gene. Germline V lookup: CDR1 SGHRS, CDR2 YFSETQ. Trimming removed 5 bases at V and 7 bases at J, with 10 bases between. The CDR3 is made up of 11 amino acids. CDR3 DNA: TGCGCCAGCAGTTTCGTGGGAGAGCAGTACTTC. Translating it yields CASSFVGEQYF.

This clonotype was counted many times. The genes are TRBV11-3 and TRBJ1-3; D unresolved. This CDR3 is 12 amino acids long. The germline gives CDR1 SGHNT, CDR2 YENEEA. The V gene lost 3 bases and the J gene lost 3 bases, with 3 bases spanning the gap. Written as DNA, the CDR3 is TGTGCCAGCAGCTTCGGTGGAAACACCATATATTTT. This translates into CASSFGGNTIYF.

This chain uses TRBV29-1 with TRBJ2-7; D is perhaps TRBD1 (5 bases). Germline assignment: CDR1 SQVTM and CDR2 ANQGSEA. V was cut by 4 bases and J by 8 bases, with 12 bases left in between. The CDR3 loop spans 11 amino acids. The CDR3 nucleotides read TGCAGCGTTGCCTCAGGGCCTCAGCAGTACTTC. Translation gives CSVASGPQQYF.

This clonotype was detected ten times or more. This chain links TRBV18 with TRBJ1-2; no reliable D call. In germline, CDR1 is KGHSH, CDR2 LQKENI. Deletions cut 3 bases from V and 7 bases from J, with 12 bases between. This CDR3 spans 13 amino acids. The CDR3: CASSPLSESGYTF. The CDR3 DNA sequence: TGTGCCAGCTCACCCCTATCCGAGAGTGGCTACACCTTC.

CDR3: CASSREEGVQPQHF. The CDR3 nucleotides are TGTGCCAGCAGCCGGGAAGAAGGGGTTCAGCCCCAGCATTTT. J is TRBJ1-5 and V is TRBV27; D might be TRBD1 (5 bases). From germline, CDR1 is MNHEY and CDR2 SMNVEV (reference sequence). Trimming removed 6 bases at V and 6 bases at J, with 15 bases between. CDR3 length equals 14 residues.

This clonotype was picked up many times. The chain carries TRBV5-1 and TRBJ2-3, with unresolved D. Trimming stripped 2 bases from V and 0 bases from J, with 7 bases between. Germline CDR1 and CDR2: SGHRS and YFSETQ. This CDR3 spans 14 amino acids. This CDR3 is CASSFLGSTDTQYF. DNA for the CDR3: TGCGCCAGCAGCTTTCTGGGGAGCACAGATACGCAGTATTTT.

A note on this clonotype: This may be a read error, as it is one base from a much larger clone. CDR3 loop: CASSCDGATNEKLFF. The CDR3 nucleotides are TGCGCCAGCAGCTGTGACGGGGCCACTAATGAAAAACTGTTTTTT. The chain employs TRBV5-5 and TRBJ1-4; D perhaps matches TRBD1 (5 bases). Germline assignment: CDR1 SGHKS and CDR2 YYEKEE (reference sequence). The CDR3 sequence is 15 residues long.

The chain is built from TRBV9 and TRBJ2-3; TRBD1 aligns across 9 bases. Germline V gene lookup returns CDR1 SGDLS and CDR2 YYNGEE. Trimming at V came to 4 bases and at J to 2 bases, leaving 5 bases not matched to a gene. The CDR3 runs to 15 residues. CDR3 bases: TGTGCCAGCAGCTCCCGGACAGGGGCCACAGATACGCAGTATTTT. Translation gives CASSSRTGATDTQYF. Based on the CDR3 plus reference TRBV9 and TRBJ2-3, the full variable domain is DSGVTQTPKHLITATGQRVTLRCSPRSGDLSVYWYQQSLDQGLQFLIQYYNGEERAKGNILERFSAQQFPDLHSELNLSSLELGDSALYFCASSSRTGATDTQYFGPGTRLTVL.

CDR3 in amino acids: CASSVGTGAYNEQFF. CDR3 sequence (DNA): TGTGCCAGCAGCGTCGGGACAGGGGCCTACAATGAGCAGTTCTTC. The chain links TRBV9 to TRBJ2-1, with 10 bases identical to TRBD1. CDR3 length: 15 residues. J gave up 2 bases and V 2 bases, and 1 base lay outside the gene matches. Germline V gene lookup returns CDR1 SGDLS and CDR2 YYNGEE.

This clonotype was counted a few times. This chain joins TRBV9 and TRBJ2-7; 11 bases are shared with TRBD2. The CDR3 totals 16 residues. The junction had 8 bases not matched to a gene; V was cut back by 4 bases and J by 2 bases. Germline lookup yields CDR1 SGDLS and CDR2 YYNGEE. The CDR3 DNA follows: TGTGCCAGCAGCACCTCTAGCGGGAGGATTCCCTACGAGCAGTACTTC. It encodes CASSTSSGRIPYEQYF.

This clonotype showed up many times. The chain employs TRBV28 and TRBJ2-3; D assignment may be TRBD1 or TRBD2 (5 bases each). CDR1 is MDHEN and CDR2 is SYDVKM in the germline V gene. V lost 7 bases and J lost 0, with 14 bases in between. The CDR3 is made up of 15 amino acids. The CDR3 coding sequence is TGTGCCAGCAACCGGGACGGGACCAGCACAGATACGCAGTATTTT. It specifies CASNRDGTSTDTQYF. The variable domain in full, with the rest retrieved from reference TRBV28 and TRBJ2-3, is DVKVTQSSRYLVKRTGEKVFLECVQDMDHENMFWYRQDPGLGLRLIYFSYDVKMKEKGDIPEGYSVSREKKERFSLILESASTNQTSMYLCASNRDGTSTDTQYFGPGTRLTVL.

In this sample, this clonotype turned up many times. V is TRBV7-3 and J is TRBJ1-2; D gene ambiguous. V was trimmed by 4 bases and J by 4 bases, leaving 7 bases between them. Germline values: CDR1 SGHTA, CDR2 FQGTGA. This CDR3 region has 12 residues. The DNA of the CDR3 is TGTGCCAGCAGCTCCGACGGCTATGGCTACACCTTC. Translated: CASSSDGYGYTF.

The genes are TRBV3-1 and TRBJ1-5; 9 bases match TRBD1. CDR1 is LGHDT, CDR2 YNNKEL, per germline (reference sequence). The CDR3 extends over 16 amino acids. Losses at the gene ends were 3 bases for V and 1 base for J; bases not matched to a gene: 4. The CDR3 nucleotides are TGTGCCAGCAGCCAGACAGGGGGAGGCAGCAATCAGCCCCAGCATTTT. Translated: CASSQTGGGSNQPQHF.

This clonotype was counted only a few times. The chain joins TRBV5-1 to TRBJ2-7, with 8 bases matching TRBD1. The CDR3 spans 15 residues. V shed 4 bases and J 0 bases; nucleotides not matched to a gene: 6. Germline V gene sequence: CDR1 SGHRS, CDR2 YFSETQ. The CDR3 sequence: CASSPQGVISYEQYF. The DNA of the CDR3 is TGCGCCAGCAGCCCACAGGGGGTAATCTCCTACGAGCAGTACTTC.

The CDR3 sequence is CASSPGRGPYEQYF. The CDR3 DNA is TGTGCCAGCAGTCCGGGCAGGGGGCCCTACGAGCAGTACTTC. This chain connects TRBV6-2 or TRBV6-3 to TRBJ2-7, with TRBD1 matching over 8 bases. Germline CDR1 and CDR2: MNHEY and SVGEGT. The CDR3 sequence is 14 residues long. After removal of 5 bases from V and 2 bases from J, the junction contained 5 bases not matched to a gene.